The rows below give T cell receptor beta chains drawn from one sample of a study of cytomegalovirus exposure and HLA in healthy donors. Sequencing used immunoSEQ multiplex PCR; TCRdb keeps in-frame clones, though not all of them. The profile shows roughly 230,000 clones, roughly 81% of them singletons. Sequenced input: PBMCs. Receptor source: a girl aged 2 to 9 in good health and CMV-seronegative. CDR3s include the opening cysteine and the closing phenylalanine or tryptophan. The D gene is left open where the match is weak. The size entry is marked missing in some rows and otherwise reads once, few, many or a size class.

D gene: .; J gene: TRBJ2-1; clone size: .; V gene: TRBV19; CDR3 DNA: TGTGCCAGTAGTGTCCCCGCGGCGCCGTCTGGGAATGAGCAGTTCTTC; CDR3 protein: CASSVPAAPSGNEQFF
D gene: TRBD1; J gene: TRBJ1-4; clone size: .; V gene: TRBV18; CDR3 DNA: TGTGCCAGCTCAGCCGGGACAGGGGGCGCAGGCATTGAAAAACTGTTTTTT; CDR3 protein: CASSAGTGGAGIEKLFF
D gene: TRBD1; J gene: TRBJ1-1; clone size: few; V gene: TRBV7-2; CDR3 DNA: TGTGCCAGCAGCATACACAGGGGGCGGGACACTGAAGCTTTCTTT; CDR3 protein: CASSIHRGRDTEAFF
D gene: .; J gene: TRBJ1-1; clone size: .; V gene: TRBV29-1; CDR3 DNA: TGCAGCGTTGAAGTTGTCGGGTATAGGAACACTGAAGCTTTCTTT; CDR3 protein: CSVEVVGYRNTEAFF
D gene: .; J gene: TRBJ1-1; clone size: few; V gene: TRBV7-8; CDR3 DNA: TGTGCCAGCAGCTTAGGGAGGAACACTGAAGCTTTCTTT; CDR3 protein: CASSLGRNTEAFF
D gene: .; J gene: TRBJ2-3; clone size: .; V gene: TRBV5-1; CDR3 DNA: TGCGCCAGCAGCTTGTCCCGACAGTATGATACGCAGTATTTT; CDR3 protein: CASSLSRQYDTQYF
D gene: .; J gene: TRBJ1-1; clone size: .; V gene: TRBV5-1; CDR3 DNA: TGCGCCAGCAGTCCAACAGGGAACACTGAAGCTTTCTTT; CDR3 protein: CASSPTGNTEAFF
D gene: TRBD1; J gene: TRBJ1-5; clone size: .; V gene: TRBV27; CDR3 DNA: TGTGCCAGCAGTTTCGCGACAGGGAGAGGTCAGCCCCAGCATTTT; CDR3 protein: CASSFATGRGQPQHF
D gene: .; J gene: TRBJ1-1; clone size: .; V gene: TRBV11-3; CDR3 DNA: TGTGCCAGCAGGGGGCCCGGCACTGAAGCTTTCTTT; CDR3 protein: CASRGPGTEAFF
D gene: .; J gene: TRBJ1-1; clone size: .; V gene: TRBV7-3; CDR3 DNA: TGTGCCAGCGGGCCCCACAGGGAAAGCACTGAAGCTTTCTTT; CDR3 protein: CASGPHRESTEAFF
D gene: TRBD2; J gene: TRBJ2-3; clone size: .; V gene: TRBV19; CDR3 DNA: TGTGCCAGTAGGCAACCTAGCGGGAGGGCCACAGATACGCAGTATTTT; CDR3 protein: CASRQPSGRATDTQYF
D gene: .; J gene: TRBJ1-5; clone size: .; V gene: TRBV11-3; CDR3 DNA: TGTGCCAGCAGCTTAGAGACCCCAGAGCGAGGCAATCAGCCCCAGCATTTT; CDR3 protein: CASSLETPERGNQPQHF
D gene: TRBD2; J gene: TRBJ2-7; clone size: .; V gene: TRBV11-2; CDR3 DNA: TGTGCCAGCAGCTTGGGTTGGACGGGGGGGTCCTACGAGCAGTACTTC; CDR3 protein: CASSLGWTGGSYEQYF
D gene: TRBD1; J gene: TRBJ1-5; clone size: .; V gene: TRBV7-9; CDR3 DNA: TGTGCCAGCAGCTATGGACAGGCGGGGAGCAATCAGCCCCAGCATTTT; CDR3 protein: CASSYGQAGSNQPQHF
D gene: TRBD2; J gene: TRBJ2-1; clone size: few; V gene: TRBV6-1; CDR3 DNA: TGTGCCAGCAGAACCAGCGGGAGTAACAATGAGCAGTTCTTC; CDR3 protein: CASRTSGSNNEQFF
D gene: TRBD1; J gene: TRBJ1-2; clone size: .; V gene: TRBV7-8; CDR3 DNA: TGTGCCAGCAGCTTTACAGGGGGCGGCTACACCTTC; CDR3 protein: CASSFTGGGYTF
D gene: .; J gene: TRBJ1-6; clone size: .; V gene: TRBV2; CDR3 DNA: TGTGCCAGCAGTACTACAGGGAAACATAATTCACCCCTCCACTTT; CDR3 protein: CASSTTGKHNSPLHF
D gene: TRBD1; J gene: TRBJ2-3; clone size: .; V gene: TRBV5-1; CDR3 DNA: TGCGCCAGCAGCTTGGTTGGACAGGGTCCAGATACGCAGTATTTT; CDR3 protein: CASSLVGQGPDTQYF
D gene: .; J gene: TRBJ1-2; clone size: once; V gene: TRBV7-2; CDR3 DNA: TGTGCCAGCAGCTTGGGGAGCACCTATGGCTACACCTTC; CDR3 protein: CASSLGSTYGYTF
D gene: .; J gene: TRBJ1-1; clone size: few; V gene: TRBV10-1; CDR3 DNA: TGCGCCAGCATGGCAGGGATGAACACTGAAGCTTTCTTT; CDR3 protein: CASMAGMNTEAFF
D gene: TRBD1; J gene: TRBJ1-5; clone size: .; V gene: TRBV19; CDR3 DNA: TGTGCCAGTAGGAGGGACAGGGGAAGCAATCAGCCCCAGCATTTT; CDR3 protein: CASRRDRGSNQPQHF
D gene: .; J gene: TRBJ1-6; clone size: .; V gene: TRBV30; CDR3 DNA: TGTGCCTGGAGCCTGGGCAAACAGTCTCCACCCCTCCACTTT; CDR3 protein: CAWSLGKQSPPLHF
D gene: .; J gene: TRBJ2-4; clone size: once; V gene: TRBV2; CDR3 DNA: TGTGCCAGCAGAAGCATAGCCAAAAACATTCAGTACTTC; CDR3 protein: CASRSIAKNIQYF
D gene: TRBD2; J gene: TRBJ2-3; clone size: .; V gene: TRBV6-1; CDR3 DNA: TGTGCCAGCAAAGCGGGGGGTTCAGATACGCAGTATTTT; CDR3 protein: CASKAGGSDTQYF
D gene: .; J gene: TRBJ2-2; clone size: .; V gene: TRBV15; CDR3 DNA: TGTGCCACCAGCACCCTTCGCCGTACGAGGACCGGGGAGCTGTTTTTT; CDR3 protein: CATSTLRRTRTGELFF
D gene: .; J gene: TRBJ2-7; clone size: .; V gene: TRBV6-1; CDR3 DNA: TGTGCCAGGACTAACTCCTACGAGCAGTACTTC; CDR3 protein: CARTNSYEQYF
D gene: TRBD1; J gene: TRBJ1-2; clone size: .; V gene: TRBV6-5; CDR3 DNA: TGTGCCAGCAGTTACGAGGGGGCGCATGGCTACACCTTC; CDR3 protein: CASSYEGAHGYTF
D gene: TRBD2; J gene: TRBJ2-1; clone size: few; V gene: TRBV11-2; CDR3 DNA: TGTGCCAGCAGCTTAGCTAGCGGGGGTACAGAGCAGTTCTTC; CDR3 protein: CASSLASGGTEQFF
D gene: .; J gene: TRBJ1-1; clone size: .; V gene: TRBV27; CDR3 DNA: TGTGCCAGCAGTCCCTGGACAAGGGGAATGAACACTGAAGCTTTCTTT; CDR3 protein: CASSPWTRGMNTEAFF
D gene: .; J gene: TRBJ1-5; clone size: .; V gene: TRBV5-1; CDR3 DNA: TGCGCCAGCAGCCGCGACAGTCTTAATCAGCCCCAGCATTTT; CDR3 protein: CASSRDSLNQPQHF
D gene: .; J gene: TRBJ1-4; clone size: few; V gene: TRBV7-9; CDR3 DNA: TGTTCCAGCAGCTTAAGGGGCCAGGGTGAAAAACTGTTTTTT; CDR3 protein: CSSSLRGQGEKLFF
D gene: TRBD2; J gene: TRBJ2-1; clone size: .; V gene: TRBV20-1; CDR3 DNA: TGCAGTGCCCCGGGAGGGAGGCAGTTCTTC; CDR3 protein: CSAPGGRQFF
D gene: TRBD2; J gene: TRBJ2-3; clone size: .; V gene: TRBV30; CDR3 DNA: TGTGCCTGGAGTTCGGGACTAGCGGGAGCCGATACGCAGTATTTT; CDR3 protein: CAWSSGLAGADTQYF
D gene: TRBD1; J gene: TRBJ2-5; clone size: .; V gene: TRBV5-1; CDR3 DNA: TGCGCCAGCAGCAAGGACAGGGTCGAGACCCAGTACTTC; CDR3 protein: CASSKDRVETQYF
D gene: TRBD1; J gene: TRBJ1-5; clone size: .; V gene: TRBV2; CDR3 DNA: TGTGCCAGCAGTGAGATGGGGAGGACAGGGGGCCAGCCCCAGCATTTT; CDR3 protein: CASSEMGRTGGQPQHF
D gene: TRBD1; J gene: TRBJ2-2; clone size: .; V gene: TRBV7-3; CDR3 DNA: TGTGCCAGCAGCCTCGACAGGGCTGGGACCGGGGAGCTGTTTTTT; CDR3 protein: CASSLDRAGTGELFF
D gene: .; J gene: TRBJ2-1; clone size: .; V gene: TRBV30; CDR3 DNA: TGTGCCTGGACCAGGGCGAAAGGGTACAATGAGCAGTTCTTC; CDR3 protein: CAWTRAKGYNEQFF
D gene: .; J gene: TRBJ2-6; clone size: .; V gene: TRBV27; CDR3 DNA: TGTGCCAGCAGTTTGTATGGAACCAGCTCTGGGGCCAACGCCCTGACTTTC; CDR3 protein: CASSLYGTSSGANALTF
D gene: .; J gene: TRBJ2-5; clone size: .; V gene: TRBV11-2; CDR3 DNA: TGTGCCAGCAGCTCCCGAGGGGGACAAGAGACCCAGTACTTC; CDR3 protein: CASSSRGGQETQYF
D gene: TRBD1; J gene: TRBJ1-2; clone size: .; V gene: TRBV19; CDR3 DNA: TGTGCCAGTCCCAGAAGGGGGCCGCGGGGCTACACCTTC; CDR3 protein: CASPRRGPRGYTF
D gene: .; J gene: TRBJ2-5; clone size: once; V gene: TRBV6-6; CDR3 DNA: TGTGCCAGCAGTTACTTATTGGACAGTTCGGGAGAGACCCAGTACTTC; CDR3 protein: CASSYLLDSSGETQYF